This TCR beta chain appears in the sequencing data of a study of identical twins. Notes on the study in general: The study found weaker excess twin sharing in beta out-of-frame sequences. Cross-sectional statistical analysis, not tracking of the same donors, underpinned the conclusions. Reduced insertions were recorded for abundant cord blood beta clonotypes, with no such pattern in memory repertoires.

Worth noting for this clonotype: Antigen: not known.

V lost 1 base and J lost 3, with 10 bases in between. CDR3 length: 14 amino acids. CDR1 is SGHTA, CDR2 FQGNSA, per germline. In every case, the donor was a healthy Caucasian. TCRdb analysed the 5' RACE reads with MiXCR anew, one entry per CDR3 protein. The sample yields some 500,000 distinct CDR3 sequences, about 20% seen once. These data were likewise used in another study, on T cells expressing NK-cell markers.

The chain is built from TRBV7-2 and TRBJ2-7; D is ambiguous. The source of this sequence is a young woman in good health. Sequencing used CD4+ T cells sorted from blood. The CDR3 loop reads CASSLVSDNYEQYF. The CDR3 DNA reads TGTGCCAGCAGCTTAGTATCAGACAACTACGAGCAGTACTTC.